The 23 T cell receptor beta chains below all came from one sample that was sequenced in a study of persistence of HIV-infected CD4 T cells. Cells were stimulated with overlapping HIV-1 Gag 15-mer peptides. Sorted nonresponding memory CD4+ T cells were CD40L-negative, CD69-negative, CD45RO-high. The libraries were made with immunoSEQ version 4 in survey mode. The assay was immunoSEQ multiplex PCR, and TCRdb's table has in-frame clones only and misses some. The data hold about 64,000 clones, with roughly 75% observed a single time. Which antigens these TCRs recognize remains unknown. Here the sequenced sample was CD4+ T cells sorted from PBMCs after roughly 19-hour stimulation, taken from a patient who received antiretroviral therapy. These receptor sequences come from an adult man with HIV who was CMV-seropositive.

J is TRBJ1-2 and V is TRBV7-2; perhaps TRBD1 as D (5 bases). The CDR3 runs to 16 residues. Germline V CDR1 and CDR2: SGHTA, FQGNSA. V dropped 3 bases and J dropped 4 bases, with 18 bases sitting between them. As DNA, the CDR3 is TGTGCCAGCAGCTTGAGCAGGGCAGGGTCTACCTATGGCTACACCTTC. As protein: CASSLSRAGSTYGYTF. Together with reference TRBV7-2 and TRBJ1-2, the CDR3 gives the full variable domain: GAGVSQSPSNKVTEKGKDVELRCDPISGHTALYWYRQSLGQGLEFLIYFQGNSAPDKSGLPSDRFSAERTGGSVSTLTIQRTQQEDSAVYLCASSLSRAGSTYGYTFGSGTRLTVV.

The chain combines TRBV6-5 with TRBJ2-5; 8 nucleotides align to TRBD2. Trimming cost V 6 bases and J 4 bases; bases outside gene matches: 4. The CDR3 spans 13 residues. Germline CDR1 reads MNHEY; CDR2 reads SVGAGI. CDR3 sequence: CASSPGTRETQYF. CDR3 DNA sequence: TGTGCCAGCAGCCCCGGGACTAGAGAGACCCAGTACTTC.

The CDR3 DNA reads as TGTGCCAGCTGTCCAAGGGATGGGGATTCACCCCTCCACTTT. Translating gives CASCPRDGDSPLHF. The rearrangement joins TRBV2 to TRBJ1-6, with no clear D. The V gene lost 8 bases and the J gene lost 8 bases, with 16 bases spanning the gap. CDR3 length: 14 amino acids. Germline V gene lookup returns CDR1 SNHLY and CDR2 FYNNEI.

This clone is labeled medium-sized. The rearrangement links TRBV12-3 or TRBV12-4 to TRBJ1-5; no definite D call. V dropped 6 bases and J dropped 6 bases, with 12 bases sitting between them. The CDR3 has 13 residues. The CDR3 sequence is CASRREGGQPQHF. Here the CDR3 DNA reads TGTGCCAGCAGGCGCGAAGGTGGTCAGCCCCAGCATTTT.

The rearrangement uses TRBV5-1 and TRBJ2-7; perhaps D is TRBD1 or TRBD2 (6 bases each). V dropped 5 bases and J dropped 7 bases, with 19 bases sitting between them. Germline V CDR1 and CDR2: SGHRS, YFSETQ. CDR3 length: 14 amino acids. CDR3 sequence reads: CASRGNREVEEQYF. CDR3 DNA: TGCGCCAGCAGAGGGAACAGGGAGGTTGAGGAGCAGTACTTC.

CDR3 DNA: TGTGCCAGCAGCTCGAGGGGAAATCAGCCCCAGCATTTT. It translates to CASSSRGNQPQHF. This chain links TRBV7-9 with TRBJ1-5, with TRBD1 as a possible D gene (5 bases). Germline V lookup: CDR1 SEHNR, CDR2 FQNEAQ (reference sequence). Trimming took 4 bases from V and 4 from J, leaving 8 bases between them. The CDR3 has 13 amino acids.

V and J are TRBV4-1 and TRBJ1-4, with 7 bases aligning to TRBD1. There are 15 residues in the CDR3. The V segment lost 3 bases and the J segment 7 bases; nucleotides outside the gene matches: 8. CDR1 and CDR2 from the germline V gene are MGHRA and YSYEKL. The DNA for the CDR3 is TGCGCCAGCAGCCAGAGGGACAGAGCTAGTGAAAAACTGTTTTTT. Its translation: CASSQRDRASEKLFF.

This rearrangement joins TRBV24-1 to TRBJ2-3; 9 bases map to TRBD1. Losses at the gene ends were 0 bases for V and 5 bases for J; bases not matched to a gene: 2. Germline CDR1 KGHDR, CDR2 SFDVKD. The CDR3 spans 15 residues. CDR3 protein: CATSDLGTGKDTQYF. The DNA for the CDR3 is TGTGCCACCAGTGATTTGGGGACAGGGAAAGATACGCAGTATTTT.

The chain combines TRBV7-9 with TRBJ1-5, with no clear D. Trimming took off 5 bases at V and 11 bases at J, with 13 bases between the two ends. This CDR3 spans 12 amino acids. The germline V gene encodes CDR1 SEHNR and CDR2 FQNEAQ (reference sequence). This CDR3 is CASSLFGLAQHF. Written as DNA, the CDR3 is TGTGCCAGCAGCCTCTTTGGTTTGGCCCAGCATTTT.

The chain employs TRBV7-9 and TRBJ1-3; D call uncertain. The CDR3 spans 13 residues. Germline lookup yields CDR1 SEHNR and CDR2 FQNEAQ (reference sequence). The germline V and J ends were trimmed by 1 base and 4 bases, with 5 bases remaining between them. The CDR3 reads CASSLVEGNTIYF. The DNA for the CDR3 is TGTGCCAGCAGCTTAGTAGAAGGAAACACCATATATTTT.

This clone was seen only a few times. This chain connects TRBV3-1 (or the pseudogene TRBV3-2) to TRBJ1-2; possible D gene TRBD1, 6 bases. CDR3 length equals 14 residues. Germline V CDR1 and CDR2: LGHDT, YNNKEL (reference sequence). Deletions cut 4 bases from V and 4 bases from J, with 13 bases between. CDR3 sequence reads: CASSRARGSYGYTF. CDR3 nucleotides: TGTGCCAGCAGCCGAGCCAGGGGATCCTATGGCTACACCTTC.

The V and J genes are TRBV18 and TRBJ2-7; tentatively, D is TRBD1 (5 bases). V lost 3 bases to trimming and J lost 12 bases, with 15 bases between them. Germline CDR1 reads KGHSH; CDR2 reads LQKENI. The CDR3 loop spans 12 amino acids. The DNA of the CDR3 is TGTGCCAGCTCACCCGGGCAGGGCGCGATGTACTTC. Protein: CASSPGQGAMYF.

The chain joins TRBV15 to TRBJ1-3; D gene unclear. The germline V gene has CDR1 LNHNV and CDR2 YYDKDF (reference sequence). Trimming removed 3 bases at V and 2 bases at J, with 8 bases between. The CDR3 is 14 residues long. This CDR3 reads CATSSGRAGNTIYF. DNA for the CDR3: TGTGCCACCAGCAGTGGGCGGGCTGGAAACACCATATATTTT.

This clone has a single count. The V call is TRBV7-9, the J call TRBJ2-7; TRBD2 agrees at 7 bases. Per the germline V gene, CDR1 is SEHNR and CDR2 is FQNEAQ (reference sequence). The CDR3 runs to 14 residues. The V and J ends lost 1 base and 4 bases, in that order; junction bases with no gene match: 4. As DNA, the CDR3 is TGTGCCAGCAGCTTAGGAGGGAGGGAATACGAGCAGTACTTC. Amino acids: CASSLGGREYEQYF.

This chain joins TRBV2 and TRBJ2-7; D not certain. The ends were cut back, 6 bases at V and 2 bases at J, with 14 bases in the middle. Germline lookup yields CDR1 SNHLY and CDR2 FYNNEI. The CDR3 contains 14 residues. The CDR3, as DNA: TGTGCCAGCAGGGCGCCTGGCTCCACCTACGAGCAGTACTTC. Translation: CASRAPGSTYEQYF.

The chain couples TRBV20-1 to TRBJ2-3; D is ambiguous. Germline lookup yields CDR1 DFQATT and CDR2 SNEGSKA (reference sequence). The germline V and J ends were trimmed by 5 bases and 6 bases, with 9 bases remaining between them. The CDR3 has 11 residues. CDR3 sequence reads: CSASHGDTQYF. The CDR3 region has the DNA TGCAGTGCTTCACATGGGGATACGCAGTATTTT.

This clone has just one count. Here the CDR3 reads CASSSTGNSYNEQFF. The CDR3 coding sequence is TGCGCCAGCAGCTCAACAGGGAACTCCTACAATGAGCAGTTCTTC. The chain carries TRBV5-1 and TRBJ2-1, with D possibly being TRBD1 (6 bases). Trimming shortened V by 3 bases and J by 0 bases, and 10 bases separated the two germline ends. The CDR3 spans 15 residues. CDR1 is SGHRS, CDR2 YFSETQ, per germline.

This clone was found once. CDR3 residues: CASSWSGFRDGYTF. CDR3 nucleotide sequence: TGTGCCAGCAGCTGGTCGGGATTTCGGGATGGCTACACCTTC. The gene calls are TRBV5-6 and TRBJ1-2; D call uncertain. The CDR3 covers 14 residues. From germline, CDR1 is SGHDT and CDR2 YYEEEE. Trimming pared 3 bases from V and 6 bases from J, leaving 15 bases between.

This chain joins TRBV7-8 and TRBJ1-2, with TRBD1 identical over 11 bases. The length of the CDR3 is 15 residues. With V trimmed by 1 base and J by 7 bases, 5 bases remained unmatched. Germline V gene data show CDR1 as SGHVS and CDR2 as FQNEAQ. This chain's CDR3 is CASSLGRDRGFGYTF. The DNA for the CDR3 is TGTGCCAGCAGCTTAGGAAGGGACAGGGGGTTTGGCTACACCTTC.

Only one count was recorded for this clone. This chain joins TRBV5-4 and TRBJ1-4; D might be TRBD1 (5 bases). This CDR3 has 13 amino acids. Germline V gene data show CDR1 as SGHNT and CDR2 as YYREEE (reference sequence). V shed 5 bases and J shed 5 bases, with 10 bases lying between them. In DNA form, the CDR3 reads TGTGCCAGCAGTCCGGGGCTGAATGAAAAACTGTTTTTT. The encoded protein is CASSPGLNEKLFF.

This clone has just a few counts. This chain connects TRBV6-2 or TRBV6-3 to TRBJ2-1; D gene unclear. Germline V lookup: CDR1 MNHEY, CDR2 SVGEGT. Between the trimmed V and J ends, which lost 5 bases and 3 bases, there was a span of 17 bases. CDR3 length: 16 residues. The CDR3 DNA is TGTGCCAGCAGTCTAGAAGTGACGGGTTACTACAATGAGCAGTTCTTC. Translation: CASSLEVTGYYNEQFF.

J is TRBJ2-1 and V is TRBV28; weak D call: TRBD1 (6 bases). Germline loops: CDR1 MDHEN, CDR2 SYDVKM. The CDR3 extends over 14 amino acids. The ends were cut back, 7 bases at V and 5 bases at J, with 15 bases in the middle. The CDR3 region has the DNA TGTGCCAGCACTTGGGGCGACAGGAACAATGAGCAGTTCTTC. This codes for CASTWGDRNNEQFF.

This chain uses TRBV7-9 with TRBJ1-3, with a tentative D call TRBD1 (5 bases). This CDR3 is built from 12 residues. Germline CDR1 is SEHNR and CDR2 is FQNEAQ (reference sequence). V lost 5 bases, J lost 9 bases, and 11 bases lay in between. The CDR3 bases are TGTGCCAGCAGCGCGGTGGGGGGCACCATATATTTT. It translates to CASSAVGGTIYF.